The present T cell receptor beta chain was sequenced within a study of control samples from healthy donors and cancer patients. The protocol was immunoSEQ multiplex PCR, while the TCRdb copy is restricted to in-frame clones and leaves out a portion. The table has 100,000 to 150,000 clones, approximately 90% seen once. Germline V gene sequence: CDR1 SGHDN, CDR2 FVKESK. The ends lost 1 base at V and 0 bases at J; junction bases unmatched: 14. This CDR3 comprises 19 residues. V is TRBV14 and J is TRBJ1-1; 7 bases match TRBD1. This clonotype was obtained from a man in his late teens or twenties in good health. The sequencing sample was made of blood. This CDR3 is CASSQAPQGVFALNTEAFF. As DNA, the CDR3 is TGTGCCAGCAGCCAAGCCCCGCAGGGGGTTTTCGCTTTGAACACTGAAGCTTTCTTT.